Detailed here is one T cell receptor (beta chain). Its target is unknown. The CDR3 loop spans 12 amino acids. Trimming stripped 0 bases from V and 6 bases from J, with 3 bases between. From germline, CDR1 is SNHLY and CDR2 FYNNEI. Preparation of the TCRbeta library was carried out with unique molecular identifiers. TCRdb analysed the PCR reads with MiXCR anew, one entry per CDR3 protein. This sample has some 830,000 distinct CDR3 sequences, with around 17% found just once. This sample stems from a study of T-cell reconstitution after alpha-beta-depleted transplantation in children. Study-wide findings and caveats: Some patients showed high day-60 TCRbeta diversity, which derived from surviving recipient T cells and thymic progenitors. By about two months after transplant, alpha-beta T cells reportedly arose from several hundred graft clones that had expanded. T-cell numbers and diversity, one year after transplant, stemmed largely from T cells that were newly produced.

The rearrangement joins TRBV2 to TRBJ2-1; no clear D. The input for sequencing was PBMCs, mostly from graft donor cells, taken 360 days after TCRalphabeta/CD19-depleted stem cell transplant. The TCR originated in a male patient between 5 and 17 years old who had a stem cell transplant for acute lymphoblastic leukemia, so the T cells may come from the graft donor. The CDR3 DNA sequence: TGTGCCAGCAGTGAAGCGCTCAATGAGCAGTTCTTC. The encoded protein is CASSEALNEQFF.